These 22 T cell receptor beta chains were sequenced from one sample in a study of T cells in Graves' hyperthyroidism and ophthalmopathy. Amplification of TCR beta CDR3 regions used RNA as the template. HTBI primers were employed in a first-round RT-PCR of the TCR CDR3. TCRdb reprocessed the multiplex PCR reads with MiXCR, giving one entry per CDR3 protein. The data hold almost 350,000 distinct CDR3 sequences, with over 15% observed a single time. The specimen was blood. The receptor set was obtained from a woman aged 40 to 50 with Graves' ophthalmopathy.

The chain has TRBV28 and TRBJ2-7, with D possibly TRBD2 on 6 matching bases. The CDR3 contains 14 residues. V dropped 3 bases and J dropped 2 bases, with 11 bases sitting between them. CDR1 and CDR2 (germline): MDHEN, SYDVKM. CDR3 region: CASSLAGRPYEQYF. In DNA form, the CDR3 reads TGTGCCAGCAGTTTGGCGGGACGACCCTACGAGCAGTACTTC. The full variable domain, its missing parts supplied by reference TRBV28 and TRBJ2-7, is DVKVTQSSRYLVKRTGEKVFLECVQDMDHENMFWYRQDPGLGLRLIYFSYDVKMKEKGDIPEGYSVSREKKERFSLILESASTNQTSMYLCASSLAGRPYEQYFGPGTRLTVT.

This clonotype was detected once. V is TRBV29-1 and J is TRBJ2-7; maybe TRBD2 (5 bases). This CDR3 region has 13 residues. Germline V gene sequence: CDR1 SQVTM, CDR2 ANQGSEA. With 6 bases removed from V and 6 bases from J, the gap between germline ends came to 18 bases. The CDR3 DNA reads TGCAGCGTGCGGGCCCCAGAAGGTCGCGAGCAGTACTTC. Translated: CSVRAPEGREQYF.

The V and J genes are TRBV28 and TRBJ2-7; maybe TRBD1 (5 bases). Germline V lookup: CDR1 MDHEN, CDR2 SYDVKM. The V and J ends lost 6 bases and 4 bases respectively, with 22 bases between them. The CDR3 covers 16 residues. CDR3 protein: CASSSGPGFRYYEQYF. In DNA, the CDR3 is TGTGCCAGCAGCTCCGGACCAGGGTTCCGGTATTACGAGCAGTACTTC.

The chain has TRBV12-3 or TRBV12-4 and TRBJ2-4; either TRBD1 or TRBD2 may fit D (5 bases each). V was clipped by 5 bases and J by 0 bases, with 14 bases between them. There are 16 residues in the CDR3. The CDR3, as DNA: TGTGCCAGCAGTCCACCTCCCGGGACAGCCAAAAACATTCAGTACTTC. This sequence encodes CASSPPPGTAKNIQYF.

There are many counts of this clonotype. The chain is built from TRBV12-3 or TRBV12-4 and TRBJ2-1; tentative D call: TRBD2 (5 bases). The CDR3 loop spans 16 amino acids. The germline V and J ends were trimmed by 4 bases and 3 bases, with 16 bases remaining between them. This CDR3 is CASSSIISSFYNEQFF. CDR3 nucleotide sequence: TGTGCCAGCAGTTCCATTATCTCTAGCTTCTACAATGAGCAGTTCTTC.

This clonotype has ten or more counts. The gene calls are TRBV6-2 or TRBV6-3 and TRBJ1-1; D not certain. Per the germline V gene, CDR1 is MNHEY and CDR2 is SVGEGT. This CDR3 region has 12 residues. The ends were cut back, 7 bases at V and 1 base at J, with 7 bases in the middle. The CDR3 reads CASNWGNTEAFF. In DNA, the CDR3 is TGTGCCAGCAACTGGGGGAACACTGAAGCTTTCTTT.

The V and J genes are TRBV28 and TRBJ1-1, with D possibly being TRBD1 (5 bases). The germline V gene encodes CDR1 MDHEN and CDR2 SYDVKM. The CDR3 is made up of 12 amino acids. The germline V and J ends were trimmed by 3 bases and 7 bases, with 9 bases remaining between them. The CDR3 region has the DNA TGTGCCAGCAGTTTCTTAGGGGTTGAAGCTTTCTTT. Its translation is CASSFLGVEAFF.

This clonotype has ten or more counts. In DNA form, the CDR3 reads TGCAGTGCTAGCTATATAGGATGGACTAGCGGGAGCGGGCAAGAGACCCAGTACTTC. This gives the protein CSASYIGWTSGSGQETQYF. This chain uses TRBV20-1 with TRBJ2-5; 13 nucleotides match TRBD2. The CDR3 loop spans 19 amino acids. With V trimmed by 3 bases and J by 2 bases, 15 bases remained unmatched. Germline lookup yields CDR1 DFQATT and CDR2 SNEGSKA (reference sequence).

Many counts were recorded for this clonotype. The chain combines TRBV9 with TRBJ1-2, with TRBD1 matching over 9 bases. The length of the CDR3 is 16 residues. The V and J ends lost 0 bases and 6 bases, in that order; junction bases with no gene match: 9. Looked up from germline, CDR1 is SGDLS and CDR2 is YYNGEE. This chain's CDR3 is CASSVEPGQGMNGYTF. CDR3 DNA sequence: TGTGCCAGCAGCGTAGAGCCGGGACAGGGAATGAATGGCTACACCTTC. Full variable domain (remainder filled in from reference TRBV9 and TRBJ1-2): DSGVTQTPKHLITATGQRVTLRCSPRSGDLSVYWYQQSLDQGLQFLIQYYNGEERAKGNILERFSAQQFPDLHSELNLSSLELGDSALYFCASSVEPGQGMNGYTFGSGTRLTVV.

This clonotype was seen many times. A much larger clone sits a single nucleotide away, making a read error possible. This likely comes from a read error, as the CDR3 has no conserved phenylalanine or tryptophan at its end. CDR3: CASMFSGNTEAFS. The CDR3 nucleotides read TGTGCCAGCATGTTTTCAGGAAACACTGAAGCTTTCTCT. The V gene is TRBV12-3 or TRBV12-4, the J gene TRBJ1-1; no firm D call. CDR3 length equals 13 residues. Trimming cost V 7 bases and J 2 bases, with 11 bases left between them.

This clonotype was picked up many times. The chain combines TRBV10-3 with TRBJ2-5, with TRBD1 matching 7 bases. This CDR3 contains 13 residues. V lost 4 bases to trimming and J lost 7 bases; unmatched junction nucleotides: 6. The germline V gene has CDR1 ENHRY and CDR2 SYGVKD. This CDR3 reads CAISADRDMTQYF. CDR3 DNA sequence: TGTGCCATCAGTGCAGACAGGGATATGACCCAGTACTTC.

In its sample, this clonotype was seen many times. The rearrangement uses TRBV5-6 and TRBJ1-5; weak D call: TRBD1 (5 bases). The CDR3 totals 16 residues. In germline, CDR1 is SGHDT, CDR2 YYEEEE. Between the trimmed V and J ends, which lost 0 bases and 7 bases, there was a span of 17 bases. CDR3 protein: CASSLAKWQDTQPQHF. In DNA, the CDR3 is TGTGCCAGCAGCTTGGCCAAGTGGCAGGACACCCAGCCCCAGCATTTT. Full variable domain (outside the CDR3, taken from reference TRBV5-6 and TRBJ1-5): DAGVTQSPTHLIKTRGQQVTLRCSPKSGHDTVSWYQQALGQGPQFIFQYYEEEERQRGNFPDRFSGHQFPNYSSELNVNALLLGDSALYLCASSLAKWQDTQPQHFGDGTRLSIL.

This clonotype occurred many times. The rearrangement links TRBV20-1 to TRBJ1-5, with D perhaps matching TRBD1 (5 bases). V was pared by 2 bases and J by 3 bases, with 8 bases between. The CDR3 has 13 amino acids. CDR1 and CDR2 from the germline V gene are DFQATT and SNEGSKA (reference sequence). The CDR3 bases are TGCAGTGCTAGAAGACAGATCAATCAGCCCCAGCATTTT. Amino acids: CSARRQINQPQHF.

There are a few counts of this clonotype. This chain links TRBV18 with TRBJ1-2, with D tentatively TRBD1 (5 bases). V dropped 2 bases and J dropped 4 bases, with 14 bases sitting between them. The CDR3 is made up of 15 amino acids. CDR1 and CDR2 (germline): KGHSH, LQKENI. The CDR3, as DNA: TGTGCCAGCTCACCAGGAAGAGGGGAGGTCTATGGCTACACCTTC. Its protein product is CASSPGRGEVYGYTF. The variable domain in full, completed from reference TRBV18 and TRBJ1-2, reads NAGVMQNPRHLVRRRGQEARLRCSPMKGHSHVYWYRQLPEEGLKFMVYLQKENIIDESGMPKERFSAEFPKEGPSILRIQQVVRGDSAAYFCASSPGRGEVYGYTFGSGTRLTVV.

The CDR3 is CAWSVGRTEAFF. The CDR3 DNA follows: TGTGCCTGGAGTGTAGGACGGACTGAAGCTTTCTTT. This chain uses TRBV30 with TRBJ1-1; D not resolved. The V end was cut by 0 bases, the J end by 5 bases, with 7 bases between. The CDR3 sequence is 12 residues long. The germline V gene has CDR1 GTSNPN and CDR2 SVGIG (reference sequence).

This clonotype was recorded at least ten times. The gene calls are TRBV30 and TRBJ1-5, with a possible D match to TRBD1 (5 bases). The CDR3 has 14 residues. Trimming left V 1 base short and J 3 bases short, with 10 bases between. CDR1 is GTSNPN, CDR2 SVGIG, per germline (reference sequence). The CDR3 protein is CAWSGQLVNQPQHF. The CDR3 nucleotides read TGTGCCTGGAGTGGACAGCTTGTCAATCAGCCCCAGCATTTT.

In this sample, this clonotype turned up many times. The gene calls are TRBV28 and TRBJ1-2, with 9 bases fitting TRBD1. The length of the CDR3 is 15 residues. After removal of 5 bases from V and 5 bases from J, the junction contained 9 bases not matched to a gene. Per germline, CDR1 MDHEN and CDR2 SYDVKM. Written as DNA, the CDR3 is TGTGCCAGCAGTCCCGCCGGGGGGACAGGGTATGGCTACACCTTC. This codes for CASSPAGGTGYGYTF.

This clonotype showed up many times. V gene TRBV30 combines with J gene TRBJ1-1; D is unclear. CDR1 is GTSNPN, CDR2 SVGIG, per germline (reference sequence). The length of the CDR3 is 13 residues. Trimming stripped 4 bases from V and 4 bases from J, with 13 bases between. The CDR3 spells CAWTKIGRTEAFF. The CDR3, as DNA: TGTGCCTGGACGAAAATTGGACGCACTGAAGCTTTCTTT.

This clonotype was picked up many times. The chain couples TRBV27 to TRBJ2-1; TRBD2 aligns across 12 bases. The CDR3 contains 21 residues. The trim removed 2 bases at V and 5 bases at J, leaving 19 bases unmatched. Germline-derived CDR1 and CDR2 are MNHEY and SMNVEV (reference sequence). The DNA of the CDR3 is TGTGCCAGCAGTTTAATGTGGACTAGCGGGACCTGGCCGACCCCCGACAATGAGCAGTTCTTC. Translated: CASSLMWTSGTWPTPDNEQFF.

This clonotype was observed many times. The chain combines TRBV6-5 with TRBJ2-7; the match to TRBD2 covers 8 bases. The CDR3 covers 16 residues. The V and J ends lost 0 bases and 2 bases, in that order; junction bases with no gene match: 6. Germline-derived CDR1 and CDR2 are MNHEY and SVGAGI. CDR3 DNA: TGTGCCAGCAGTTACTCGCGGGGGGTAAAAGCCTACGAGCAGTACTTC. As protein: CASSYSRGVKAYEQYF.

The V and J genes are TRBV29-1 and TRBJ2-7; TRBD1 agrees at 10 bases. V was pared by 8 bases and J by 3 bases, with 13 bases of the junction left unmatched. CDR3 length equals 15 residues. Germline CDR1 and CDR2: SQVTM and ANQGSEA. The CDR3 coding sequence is TGCAGCCAGAGATTTGCGGGACAGGGGAACTACGAGCAGTACTTC. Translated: CSQRFAGQGNYEQYF.

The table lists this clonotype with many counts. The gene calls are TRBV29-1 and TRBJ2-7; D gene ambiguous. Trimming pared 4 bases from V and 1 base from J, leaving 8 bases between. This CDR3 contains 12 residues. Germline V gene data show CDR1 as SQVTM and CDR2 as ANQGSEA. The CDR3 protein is CSVVVRSYEQYF. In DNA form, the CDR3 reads TGCAGCGTTGTTGTCAGATCCTACGAGCAGTACTTC.